The sequence of this TCR beta chain was determined in a study of blood T cell repertoires in COVID-19. Study-wide background: Spain, Italy and the United States supplied samples that represented acute and convalescent COVID-19. From T cells, B-cell-depleted T cells, or PBMCs came the material, which was cDNA or gDNA.

This CDR3 has 15 residues. Germline-derived CDR1 and CDR2 are SGDLS and YYNGEE. J gave up 0 bases and V 0 bases, and 3 bases lay outside the gene matches. Generated by immunoSEQ multiplex PCR, the TCRdb table keeps only in-frame clones and is missing some. The data hold around 160,000 clones, with about 88% observed a single time. The J gene is TRBJ2-7, the V gene TRBV9, with 7 positions matching TRBD2. Material for sequencing was peripheral blood. This TCR was sampled from a human donor in a cohort sampled during active COVID-19. The CDR3 DNA follows: TGTGCCAGCAGCGTAGCCGGGACTATCTCCTACGAGCAGTACTTC. Its protein product is CASSVAGTISYEQYF.